Sequencing of this T cell receptor beta chain was carried out in a study of CD4+ T cells in melanoma. This clone was seen only a few times. Its specificity is unknown. Assay used: immunoSEQ multiplex PCR; TCRdb lists only in-frame clones, some missing. The sample carries roughly 20,000 clones, over 70% recorded once. Findings and limits, study-wide: CD8+ T cell, macrophage and B cell function reportedly correlated with neoantigen-specific CD4+ T cells. Reportedly, melanoma neoantigen-specific CD4+ T cells showed varied differentiation states.

The CDR3 runs 16 residues. The sequenced sample consisted of cells from a culture (not recorded whether cultured in vitro). The chain carries TRBV21-1 and TRBJ1-5; the table's D call, TRBD1, was not checked against the DNA. TRBV21-1 is designated a pseudogene. The TCR was taken from a human donor with melanoma. CDR3 loop: CASIPFPGQGLSPQHF. The CDR3 DNA reads as TGTGCCAGCATCCCCTTTCCGGGACAGGGGTTATCGCCCCAGCATTTT.